This is a list of T cell receptor beta chains from one sample in a study of T cell clones after liver transplantation. Data came from immunoSEQ multiplex PCR; TCRdb stores just in-frame clones and leaves some out. The table records tens of thousands of clones, roughly 80% of them present only once. Here the sequenced sample was CD4+ T cells from blood, taken 48 months after liver transplant. Receptor source: a human patient who received a liver transplant. These T cells may partly come from the graft donor. The CDR3 runs from the conserved cysteine through the conserved F or W. A D gene is named only where the DNA matches it firmly. Only some rows state a clone size, as once, few, many or a class for expanded clones.

v_call	j_call	d_call	clone_size	cdr3_aa	cdr3_nt
TRBV10-3	TRBJ2-3	.	.	CAISETGASDTQYF	TGTGCCATCAGTGAGACCGGGGCATCAGATACGCAGTATTTT
TRBV19	TRBJ2-7	.	few	CASKSRGMDEQYF	TGTGCCAGTAAGAGTCGGGGGATGGACGAGCAGTACTTC
TRBV7-2	TRBJ1-1	.	.	CASSSGGARIPEAFF	TGTGCCAGCAGCTCCGGAGGGGCGCGAATCCCTGAAGCTTTCTTT
TRBV5-1	TRBJ2-1	TRBD2	.	CASSGTGTSGSNEQFF	TGCGCCAGCAGCGGGACCGGGACTAGCGGGTCCAATGAGCAGTTCTTC
TRBV7-2	TRBJ1-2	TRBD1	many	CASSLVGTGGVGYTF	TGTGCCAGCAGCTTAGTCGGGACAGGGGGCGTCGGCTACACCTTC
TRBV6-5	TRBJ2-7	.	.	CASNGPYEQYF	TGTGCCAGCAACGGACCCTACGAGCAGTACTTC
TRBV7-9	TRBJ1-4	.	.	CASTAQLPSEKLFF	TGTGCCAGCACTGCGCAGCTTCCGAGTGAAAAACTGTTTTTT
TRBV7-2	TRBJ1-1	.	.	CASSLRQINTEAFF	TGTGCCAGCAGCTTACGGCAGATCAACACTGAAGCTTTCTTT
TRBV2	TRBJ1-4	.	.	CASTGRGFNEKLFF	TGTGCCAGCACCGGCCGGGGATTTAATGAAAAACTGTTTTTT
TRBV28	TRBJ2-7	.	.	CASSLRGGPLYEQYF	TGTGCCAGCAGTTTGAGAGGGGGGCCCCTCTACGAGCAGTACTTC
TRBV5-1	TRBJ2-7	.	.	CASSLGQGAYEQYF	TGCGCCAGCAGCTTGGGCCAGGGCGCCTACGAGCAGTACTTC
TRBV7-6	TRBJ2-1	TRBD2	.	CASSSRAGTSGVFDEQFF	TGTGCCAGCAGCTCACGAGCCGGGACTAGCGGTGTGTTCGATGAGCAGTTCTTC
TRBV5-1	TRBJ1-1	.	.	CASSLSPLGTEAFF	TGCGCCAGCAGCTTGTCACCTTTGGGCACTGAAGCTTTCTTT
TRBV19	TRBJ2-5	.	.	CASRDGARETQYF	TGTGCCAGTAGGGATGGGGCCCGGGAGACCCAGTACTTC
TRBV28	TRBJ1-5	.	few	CASSIRSSPSLF	TGTGCCAGCAGTATCCGGTCTTCTCCATCGCTTTTT
TRBV21-1	TRBJ2-3	.	once	CASLRGGPPLTDTQYF	TGTGCCAGTCTACGGGGCGGACCCCCTCTCACAGATACGCAGTATTTT
TRBV9	TRBJ2-7	.	.	CASSVGPQGGEQYF	TGTGCCAGCAGCGTAGGTCCGCAGGGGGGCGAGCAGTACTTC
TRBV14	TRBJ1-6	.	.	CASSLYLLSYNSPLHF	TGTGCCAGCAGCCTTTACCTTCTCTCCTATAATTCACCCCTCCACTTT
TRBV30	TRBJ1-4	.	once	CAWRLSGTVEKLFF	TGTGCCTGGAGACTTAGCGGGACGGTAGAAAAACTGTTTTTT
TRBV11-1	TRBJ2-2	.	.	CASSRVSAGELFF	TGTGCCAGCAGCAGGGTCAGCGCCGGGGAGCTGTTTTTT
TRBV7-3	TRBJ1-1	TRBD1	.	CASSLMRQGNTEAFF	TGTGCCAGCAGCTTAATGAGACAGGGGAACACTGAAGCTTTCTTT
TRBV27	TRBJ1-6	.	.	CASSFGGKGNSPLHF	TGTGCCAGCAGTTTCGGGGGGAAGGGTAATTCACCCCTCCACTTT
TRBV29-1	TRBJ2-1	.	.	CSVDVRADSYNEQFF	TGCAGCGTTGATGTACGGGCCGACTCCTACAATGAGCAGTTCTTC
TRBV7-9	TRBJ1-4	.	.	CASSLRTSGEDEKLFF	TGTGCCAGCAGCTTAAGAACCTCTGGGGAGGATGAAAAACTGTTTTTT
TRBV18	TRBJ1-1	.	once	CASSLTDRNTEAFF	TGTGCCAGCTCACTAACTGACAGGAACACTGAAGCTTTCTTT
TRBV19	TRBJ2-3	.	once	CASSFRDREADTQYF	TGTGCCAGTAGTTTCCGAGACAGGGAGGCAGATACGCAGTATTTT
TRBV4-2	TRBJ1-1	.	.	CASSLNPGQNTEAFF	TGTGCCAGCAGCCTGAATCCGGGACAAAACACTGAAGCTTTCTTT
TRBV5-6	TRBJ1-6	TRBD1	.	CASSSLRQGYNSPLHF	TGTGCCAGCAGCTCCCTCAGACAGGGCTATAATTCACCCCTCCACTTT
TRBV6-1	TRBJ1-5	.	.	CASSLFGNQPQHF	TGTGCCAGCAGTTTATTCGGCAATCAGCCCCAGCATTTT
TRBV7-2	TRBJ2-7	TRBD2	.	CASSFGTRGEQYF	TGTGCCAGCAGCTTCGGGACTAGAGGCGAGCAGTACTTC
TRBV25-1	TRBJ1-2	.	.	CASSEPTAPGYTF	TGTGCCAGCAGTGAACCCACGGCTCCTGGCTACACCTTC
TRBV7-2	TRBJ2-5	.	.	CASSSTLPDTQYF	TGTGCCAGCAGCTCTACGCTCCCGGACACCCAGTACTTC
TRBV7-6	TRBJ2-2	.	.	CASSLADTELFF	TGTGCCAGCAGCTTGGCAGATACGGAGCTGTTTTTT
TRBV6-5	TRBJ2-3	.	.	CASSYSGAMQYF	TGTGCCAGCAGTTACTCGGGGGCCATGCAGTATTTT
TRBV12-5	TRBJ2-1	.	.	CASGSWGVFDEQFF	TGTGCTAGTGGTTCATGGGGGGTCTTCGATGAGCAGTTCTTC
TRBV5-1	TRBJ1-3	TRBD1	.	CASSSRTGAGNTIYF	TGCGCCAGCAGCTCCCGGACAGGCGCTGGAAACACCATATATTTT
TRBV27	TRBJ1-2	TRBD1	.	CASSFLTGVGDYGYTF	TGTGCCAGCAGTTTTCTCACAGGGGTTGGCGACTATGGCTACACCTTC
TRBV7-3	TRBJ1-6	.	.	CASRRDPNSPLHF	TGTGCCAGCAGACGGGACCCTAATTCACCCCTCCACTTT
TRBV10-3	TRBJ1-2	.	.	CAIQSGSPHYGYTF	TGTGCCATCCAATCAGGCTCCCCCCACTATGGCTACACCTTC
TRBV5-1	TRBJ2-1	.	.	CASEKGLPPLNEQFF	TGCGCCAGCGAAAAGGGGCTTCCCCCCCTCAATGAGCAGTTCTTC
TRBV5-1	TRBJ2-7	.	.	CASSLASGLGGNEQYF	TGCGCCAGCAGCTTGGCCTCGGGACTTGGGGGAAACGAGCAGTACTTC
TRBV7-3	TRBJ2-7	TRBD2	.	CASSLPGLDREQYF	TGTGCCAGCAGCTTACCAGGACTAGATCGCGAGCAGTACTTC
TRBV11-3	TRBJ2-7	TRBD1	.	CASSRNSGGAYEQYF	TGTGCCAGCAGCAGAAACTCAGGGGGCGCGTACGAGCAGTACTTC
TRBV7-2	TRBJ1-5	.	.	CASGGDSNQPQHF	TGTGCCAGCGGAGGCGATAGCAATCAGCCCCAGCATTTT
TRBV5-1	TRBJ2-1	.	.	CASSLASKNNEQFF	TGCGCCAGCAGCTTGGCCTCGAAGAACAATGAGCAGTTCTTC
TRBV9	TRBJ2-5	TRBD2	.	CASSGTSGPGGTQYF	TGTGCCAGCAGCGGAACTAGCGGGCCCGGAGGGACCCAGTACTTC
TRBV5-1	TRBJ2-2	TRBD2	.	CASSLDSGRGTGELFF	TGCGCCAGCAGCTTGGATAGCGGGAGAGGGACCGGGGAGCTGTTTTTT
TRBV5-1	TRBJ1-1	.	.	CASSFLGNSEAFF	TGCGCCAGCAGCTTTTTGGGCAACTCTGAAGCTTTCTTT
TRBV5-6	TRBJ2-1	.	.	CASSLQGPYNEQFF	TGTGCCAGCAGCTTGCAGGGGCCCTACAATGAGCAGTTCTTC
TRBV5-1	TRBJ1-1	.	.	CASSSPGNTEAFF	TGCGCCAGCAGCTCCCCAGGGAACACTGAAGCTTTCTTT
TRBV5-1	TRBJ2-2	.	.	CASSFTSDGELFF	TGCGCCAGCAGCTTTACTTCCGACGGGGAGCTGTTTTTT
TRBV6-5	TRBJ1-5	TRBD1	once	CASSQDRGGQPQHF	TGTGCCAGCAGCCAGGACAGGGGAGGACAGCCCCAGCATTTT
TRBV18	TRBJ1-2	TRBD1	once	CASSPPTGDGYTF	TGTGCCAGCTCCCCTCCGACAGGGGACGGCTACACCTTC